This T cell receptor beta chain was captured by sequencing in a study of T-cell reconstitution after alpha-beta-depleted transplantation in children. The germline gives CDR1 SEHNR, CDR2 FQNEAQ (reference sequence). The ends were cut back, 5 bases at V and 1 base at J, with 15 bases in the middle. The length of the CDR3 is 16 residues. Preparation of the TCRbeta library was carried out with unique molecular identifiers. TCRdb reprocessed the PCR reads via MiXCR and lists one record per CDR3 protein. The sample shows some 500,000 distinct CDR3 sequences, about 16% of them seen only once. The source was PBMCs from the stem cell graft donor, collected from the stem cell graft. The chain has TRBV7-9 and TRBJ2-4; possible D gene TRBD2, 5 bases. This TCR came from a human donor who donated a stem cell graft to a child with acute lymphoblastic leukemia. The CDR3, as DNA: TGTGCCAGCAGCCCTCGAACCCCGGGGGCCAAAAACATTCAGTACTTC. This sequence encodes CASSPRTPGAKNIQYF.